This record concerns one T cell receptor beta chain sequence. Treatment meaning: approximately 18 received Ad26.COV2.S at low or high dose, single or two shots; several received placebo; per-sample allocation not given. Samples came from day 63 after the first vaccine or placebo injection. The data are from a study of Ad26.COV2.S vaccination and SARS-CoV-2 variants. V was shortened by 2 bases and J by 8 bases, with 18 bases between the two germline ends. This CDR3 region has 16 residues. Germline V gene lookup returns CDR1 MNHEY and CDR2 SVGEGT. The assay was immunoSEQ multiplex PCR, and TCRdb's table has in-frame clones only and misses some. This table has 300,000 to 350,000 clones, under 90% appearing once.

The clonotype comes from a person aged 18-60 years who received the Ad26.COV2.S COVID-19 vaccine or a placebo. Here the sequenced sample was peripheral blood, taken in a trial of Ad26.COV2.S vaccine versus placebo. The chain is built from TRBV6-2 or TRBV6-3 and TRBJ1-4; the D gene is possibly TRBD1 (5 bases). This CDR3 reads CASSYPLDGGGEKLFF. CDR3 DNA: TGTGCCAGCAGTTACCCCCTCGACGGCGGGGGGGAAAAACTGTTTTTT.